These T cell receptor beta chains were read from a single sample in a study of shared clonotypes between healthy human individuals. Here immunoSEQ multiplex PCR was the method, and the copy in TCRdb shows in-frame clones only, minus some. The sample lists about 1.4 million clones, roughly 97% seen once, with roughly 1.1% in the top ten. The sample consisted of naive CD4+ T cells sorted from blood. The source of these receptors is a young man in good health. The CDR3 runs from the conserved cysteine through the conserved F or W. A D gene is named only where the DNA matches it firmly. Size values are once, few and many counts, or a class for expanded clones, and some rows have none.

d_gene: NA
abundance: NA
v_gene: TRBV19
j_gene: TRBJ2-3
CDR3aa: CASSIAGFYTDTQYF
CDR3nt: TGTGCCAGTAGTATCGCAGGGTTTTATACAGATACGCAGTATTTT

d_gene: NA
abundance: NA
v_gene: TRBV28
j_gene: TRBJ1-2
CDR3aa: CASSLRADGYTF
CDR3nt: TGTGCCAGCAGTTTGCGTGCAGACGGCTACACCTTC

d_gene: NA
abundance: NA
v_gene: TRBV5-4
j_gene: TRBJ2-3
CDR3aa: CASSLMEGSDTQYF
CDR3nt: TGTGCCAGCAGCTTGATGGAGGGATCAGATACGCAGTATTTT

d_gene: NA
abundance: NA
v_gene: TRBV21-1
j_gene: TRBJ2-2
CDR3aa: CASSKLGVNTGELFF
CDR3nt: TGTGCCAGCAGCAAATTGGGCGTGAACACCGGGGAGCTGTTTTTT

d_gene: NA
abundance: once
v_gene: TRBV6-1
j_gene: TRBJ1-2
CDR3aa: CASSGFSYGYTF
CDR3nt: TGTGCCAGCAGTGGCTTTTCCTATGGCTACACCTTC

d_gene: NA
abundance: NA
v_gene: TRBV5-1
j_gene: TRBJ1-4
CDR3aa: CASSGVDGATNEKLFF
CDR3nt: TGCGCCAGCAGCGGGGTGGACGGAGCAACTAATGAAAAACTGTTTTTT

d_gene: NA
abundance: NA
v_gene: TRBV9
j_gene: TRBJ2-7
CDR3aa: CASSVTGTATYEQYF
CDR3nt: TGTGCCAGCAGCGTAACCGGGACGGCCACCTACGAGCAGTACTTC

d_gene: NA
abundance: NA
v_gene: TRBV6-6
j_gene: TRBJ2-7
CDR3aa: CASSYLHGGYEQYF
CDR3nt: TGTGCCAGCAGTTACCTTCACGGCGGTTACGAGCAGTACTTC

d_gene: TRBD2
abundance: NA
v_gene: TRBV29-1
j_gene: TRBJ2-3
CDR3aa: CSVEFLAGRTDTQYF
CDR3nt: TGCAGCGTTGAGTTTCTAGCGGGACGCACAGATACGCAGTATTTT

d_gene: TRBD2
abundance: NA
v_gene: TRBV5-4
j_gene: TRBJ2-5
CDR3aa: CASSPGLAGKETQYF
CDR3nt: TGTGCCAGCAGCCCCGGACTAGCGGGAAAAGAGACCCAGTACTTC

d_gene: NA
abundance: NA
v_gene: TRBV11-3
j_gene: TRBJ1-1
CDR3aa: CASSPTGNTEAFF
CDR3nt: TGTGCCAGCAGCCCGACAGGGAACACTGAAGCTTTCTTT

d_gene: TRBD2
abundance: NA
v_gene: TRBV10-3
j_gene: TRBJ2-3
CDR3aa: CAISGRGREADTQYF
CDR3nt: TGTGCCATCAGCGGCCGGGGGCGGGAGGCAGATACGCAGTATTTT

d_gene: NA
abundance: NA
v_gene: TRBV18
j_gene: TRBJ2-7
CDR3aa: CASSSAILYEQYF
CDR3nt: TGTGCCAGCTCATCCGCCATCCTTTACGAGCAGTACTTC

d_gene: TRBD1
abundance: NA
v_gene: TRBV6-5
j_gene: TRBJ2-7
CDR3aa: CASSVTVGGQDEQYF
CDR3nt: TGTGCCAGCAGTGTTACAGTAGGGGGACAGGATGAGCAGTACTTC

d_gene: NA
abundance: NA
v_gene: TRBV6-1
j_gene: TRBJ1-1
CDR3aa: CASSVKVNTEAFF
CDR3nt: TGTGCCAGCAGTGTCAAAGTGAACACTGAAGCTTTCTTT

d_gene: NA
abundance: NA
v_gene: TRBV6-5
j_gene: TRBJ2-1
CDR3aa: CASRRMSSYNEQFF
CDR3nt: TGTGCCAGCAGGAGGATGAGCTCCTACAATGAGCAGTTCTTC

d_gene: NA
abundance: NA
v_gene: TRBV5-1
j_gene: TRBJ1-5
CDR3aa: CASSLGQNQPQHF
CDR3nt: TGCGCCAGCAGCCTAGGACAAAATCAGCCCCAGCATTTT

d_gene: NA
abundance: NA
v_gene: TRBV30
j_gene: TRBJ1-2
CDR3aa: CAWSSTYGYTF
CDR3nt: TGTGCCTGGAGTTCCACCTATGGCTACACCTTC

d_gene: NA
abundance: NA
v_gene: TRBV19
j_gene: TRBJ2-6
CDR3aa: CASSSRGRTSGANVLTF
CDR3nt: TGTGCCAGTAGTAGTCGAGGGCGGACCTCTGGGGCCAACGTCCTGACTTTC